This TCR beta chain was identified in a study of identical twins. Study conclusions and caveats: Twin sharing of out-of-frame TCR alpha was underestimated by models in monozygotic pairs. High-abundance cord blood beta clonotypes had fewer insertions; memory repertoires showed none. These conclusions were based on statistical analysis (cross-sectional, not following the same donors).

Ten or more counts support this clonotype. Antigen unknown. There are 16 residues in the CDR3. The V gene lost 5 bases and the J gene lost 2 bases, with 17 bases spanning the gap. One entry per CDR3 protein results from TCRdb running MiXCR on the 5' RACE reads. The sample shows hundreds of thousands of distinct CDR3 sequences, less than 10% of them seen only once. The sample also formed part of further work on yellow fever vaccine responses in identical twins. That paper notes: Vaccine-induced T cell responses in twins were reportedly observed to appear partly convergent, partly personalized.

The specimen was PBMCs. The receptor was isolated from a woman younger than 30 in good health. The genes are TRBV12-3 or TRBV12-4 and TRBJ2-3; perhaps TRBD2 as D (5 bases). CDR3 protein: CASSPGGRVNTDTQYF. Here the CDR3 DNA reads TGTGCCAGCAGTCCGGGTGGGCGGGTTAACACAGATACGCAGTATTTT.